These T cell receptor beta chains were read from a single sample in a study of blood T cell repertoires in COVID-19. Using immunoSEQ multiplex PCR, the repertoire was profiled, and TCRdb retains in-frame clones only, with some absent. The sample has about 89,000 clones; about 77% are singletons. The specimen sequenced was peripheral blood. The receptors shown here come from a man in his 70s with COVID-19, enrolled during active disease. CDR3s include the opening cysteine and the closing phenylalanine or tryptophan. The D gene is left open where the match is weak. The listing skips clone size in some rows; elsewhere it reads once, few, many or a size class.

CDR3 DNA: TGTGCCAGCAGTTACGGACAGCGCTACGAGCAGTACTTC
CDR3 protein: CASSYGQRYEQYF
clone size: .
D gene: .
J gene: TRBJ2-7
V gene: TRBV6-2/TRBV6-3

CDR3 DNA: TGTGCCAGCAGCTCCCAGCCCGGACTATTTGAGCAGTTCTTC
CDR3 protein: CASSSQPGLFEQFF
clone size: .
D gene: .
J gene: TRBJ2-1
V gene: TRBV7-8

CDR3 DNA: TGTGCCTCGGGTGGGGTCGGGAGCTCCTACGAGCAGTACTTC
CDR3 protein: CASGGVGSSYEQYF
clone size: .
D gene: .
J gene: TRBJ2-7
V gene: TRBV30

CDR3 DNA: TGTGCCAGCAGTTTCACGGGACTTGGTATTTACGAGCAGTACTTC
CDR3 protein: CASSFTGLGIYEQYF
clone size: .
D gene: .
J gene: TRBJ2-7
V gene: TRBV27

CDR3 DNA: TGTGCCAGCTCACCAGGGACAGGAGCTGAAGCTTTCTTT
CDR3 protein: CASSPGTGAEAFF
clone size: .
D gene: TRBD1
J gene: TRBJ1-1
V gene: TRBV18

CDR3 DNA: TGTGCCAGCAGCCCGACTAGCGGGGGGGCCCACGAGCAGTACTTC
CDR3 protein: CASSPTSGGAHEQYF
clone size: .
D gene: TRBD2
J gene: TRBJ2-7
V gene: TRBV11-3

CDR3 DNA: TGTGCCAGCAGCCTCGTAGAAACTAATGAAAAACTGTTTTTT
CDR3 protein: CASSLVETNEKLFF
clone size: .
D gene: .
J gene: TRBJ1-4
V gene: TRBV7-9

CDR3 DNA: TGTGCCAGCAGCTACACACTAGCGGGAGGGAAAGATACGCAGTATTTT
CDR3 protein: CASSYTLAGGKDTQYF
clone size: once
D gene: TRBD2
J gene: TRBJ2-3
V gene: TRBV11-2

CDR3 DNA: TGTGCCAGCACTTCACTAGCGTTTTCGGGGAATGAGCAGTTCTTC
CDR3 protein: CASTSLAFSGNEQFF
clone size: .
D gene: TRBD2
J gene: TRBJ2-1
V gene: TRBV7-8

CDR3 DNA: TGCGCCAGCAGCCTCACCGTGCGGGGGGCTGGAAACACCATATATTTT
CDR3 protein: CASSLTVRGAGNTIYF
clone size: .
D gene: .
J gene: TRBJ1-3
V gene: TRBV5-1

CDR3 DNA: TGTGCCAGCAGCGGCCCCGGGGACAGAGAAGCTTTCTTT
CDR3 protein: CASSGPGDREAFF
clone size: .
D gene: TRBD1
J gene: TRBJ1-1
V gene: TRBV9

CDR3 DNA: TGTGCCAGCAGCCCCCGGACAGGGGACTACGAGCAGTACTTC
CDR3 protein: CASSPRTGDYEQYF
clone size: few
D gene: TRBD1
J gene: TRBJ2-7
V gene: TRBV3-1/TRBV3-2

CDR3 DNA: TGTGCCAGCTCACCACCCGAGTCCGGGGGGGCCAACGAGCAGTACTTC
CDR3 protein: CASSPPESGGANEQYF
clone size: .
D gene: TRBD2
J gene: TRBJ2-7
V gene: TRBV18

CDR3 DNA: TGTGCCACCAGTGCCCGGACAGGCTATGGCTACACCTTC
CDR3 protein: CATSARTGYGYTF
clone size: .
D gene: TRBD1
J gene: TRBJ1-2
V gene: TRBV24-1

CDR3 DNA: TGTGCCAGCAGTGTGACTAGCGGGGGTGGGGAGACCCAGTACTTC
CDR3 protein: CASSVTSGGGETQYF
clone size: .
D gene: TRBD2
J gene: TRBJ2-5
V gene: TRBV2

CDR3 DNA: TGTGCCTGGAGTCGTTCCGGGACTGGGATGAAAGGCTACACCTTC
CDR3 protein: CAWSRSGTGMKGYTF
clone size: few
D gene: .
J gene: TRBJ1-2
V gene: TRBV30

CDR3 DNA: TGTGCCAGCAGCGCGAACAACAGGGGGCTGAACACTGAAGCTTTCTTT
CDR3 protein: CASSANNRGLNTEAFF
clone size: .
D gene: TRBD1
J gene: TRBJ1-1
V gene: TRBV7-8

CDR3 DNA: TGTGCCAGCAGCCTTCAGGGGCGGGAGGGAGTTAATGAGCAGTTCTTC
CDR3 protein: CASSLQGREGVNEQFF
clone size: .
D gene: TRBD2
J gene: TRBJ2-1
V gene: TRBV11-3

CDR3 DNA: TGTGCCAGCAGTTACTTTGTCGGAGGGGAAGCTTTCTTT
CDR3 protein: CASSYFVGGEAFF
clone size: .
D gene: .
J gene: TRBJ1-1
V gene: TRBV6-2/TRBV6-3

CDR3 DNA: TGCGCCAGCAGCCAAGTAGGACAGGGTGGAGAGACCCAGTACTTC
CDR3 protein: CASSQVGQGGETQYF
clone size: .
D gene: TRBD1
J gene: TRBJ2-5
V gene: TRBV4-3

CDR3 DNA: TGTGCCAGCTCACGCGGAGGAGCTGGGGCCAACGTCCTGACTTTC
CDR3 protein: CASSRGGAGANVLTF
clone size: few
D gene: .
J gene: TRBJ2-6
V gene: TRBV18

CDR3 DNA: TGTGCCAGCAGCTTGGTCCCAGGCCCCTACAATGAGCAGTTCTTC
CDR3 protein: CASSLVPGPYNEQFF
clone size: .
D gene: .
J gene: TRBJ2-1
V gene: TRBV5-4

CDR3 DNA: TGTGCCAGCAGCCCCGTAGCGGGGGGGGCAGATACGCAGTATTTT
CDR3 protein: CASSPVAGGADTQYF
clone size: once
D gene: TRBD2
J gene: TRBJ2-3
V gene: TRBV7-2

CDR3 DNA: TGTGCCAGCAGTCAGGGGACAGTGGTTATGAACACTGAAGCTTTCTTT
CDR3 protein: CASSQGTVVMNTEAFF
clone size: once
D gene: TRBD1
J gene: TRBJ1-1
V gene: TRBV28

CDR3 DNA: TGTGCCAGCAGCCCGGGCTCGGGACAGAGGGGCGGCTACACCTTC
CDR3 protein: CASSPGSGQRGGYTF
clone size: .
D gene: TRBD1
J gene: TRBJ1-2
V gene: TRBV9

CDR3 DNA: TGCGCCAGCAGCTTGGAGGGGCGGGACCGCACAGATACGCAGTATTTT
CDR3 protein: CASSLEGRDRTDTQYF
clone size: .
D gene: .
J gene: TRBJ2-3
V gene: TRBV5-1

CDR3 DNA: TGTGCCAGCAGCGACGCCGGGACAGGGGCCTACGAGCAGTACTTC
CDR3 protein: CASSDAGTGAYEQYF
clone size: .
D gene: TRBD1
J gene: TRBJ2-7
V gene: TRBV5-4

CDR3 DNA: TGTGCCAGTAGATCAACCGGGACAACGAACACCGGGGAGCTGTTTTTT
CDR3 protein: CASRSTGTTNTGELFF
clone size: once
D gene: .
J gene: TRBJ2-2
V gene: TRBV19

CDR3 DNA: TGTGCCTGGCAAAGGGGAAGTGGAGAAAAACTGTTTTTT
CDR3 protein: CAWQRGSGEKLFF
clone size: .
D gene: .
J gene: TRBJ1-4
V gene: TRBV30

CDR3 DNA: TGTGCCAGCAGCTTGGAAGAGACATGGACTGAAGCTTTCTTT
CDR3 protein: CASSLEETWTEAFF
clone size: .
D gene: .
J gene: TRBJ1-1
V gene: TRBV5-4

CDR3 DNA: TGTGCCAGCAGTGAAGGTTTTGCGGGGGCTGACGAGCAGTACTTC
CDR3 protein: CASSEGFAGADEQYF
clone size: .
D gene: .
J gene: TRBJ2-7
V gene: TRBV6-1

CDR3 DNA: TGTGCCAGCAGTGAAGCGCTGGGACAGGGATACAATGAGCAGTTCTTC
CDR3 protein: CASSEALGQGYNEQFF
clone size: few
D gene: TRBD1
J gene: TRBJ2-1
V gene: TRBV2

CDR3 DNA: TGTGCCAGCAGTCATGCTGACAGGGCCACTGAAGCTTTCTTT
CDR3 protein: CASSHADRATEAFF
clone size: .
D gene: TRBD1
J gene: TRBJ1-1
V gene: TRBV28

CDR3 DNA: TGTGCCAGCAGGGCCTATGGCTACACCTTC
CDR3 protein: CASRAYGYTF
clone size: .
D gene: .
J gene: TRBJ1-2
V gene: TRBV2

CDR3 DNA: TGTGCCAGCAGCTTGGCGGGTGGAGTCGGGGAGCTGTTTTTT
CDR3 protein: CASSLAGGVGELFF
clone size: .
D gene: .
J gene: TRBJ2-2
V gene: TRBV5-4

CDR3 DNA: TGTGCCAGCAGCTTTGGACAGGGGTATGGCTACACCTTC
CDR3 protein: CASSFGQGYGYTF
clone size: .
D gene: TRBD1
J gene: TRBJ1-2
V gene: TRBV7-9

CDR3 DNA: TGTGCCACCAGCGATTTGGGAGCCCCCACCGGGGAGCTGTTTTTT
CDR3 protein: CATSDLGAPTGELFF
clone size: .
D gene: .
J gene: TRBJ2-2
V gene: TRBV24-1

CDR3 DNA: TGCGCCAGCAGCTTGGACCCACTACCCGGGGAGCTGTTTTTT
CDR3 protein: CASSLDPLPGELFF
clone size: .
D gene: .
J gene: TRBJ2-2
V gene: TRBV5-1

CDR3 DNA: TGTGCCAGCAGTTTAATCGGGAACGAGCAGTACTTC
CDR3 protein: CASSLIGNEQYF
clone size: once
D gene: .
J gene: TRBJ2-7
V gene: TRBV12-3/TRBV12-4

CDR3 DNA: TGTGCCAGCAGTTACACCACAGGGGTTCAGCCCCAGCATTTT
CDR3 protein: CASSYTTGVQPQHF
clone size: .
D gene: TRBD1
J gene: TRBJ1-5
V gene: TRBV6-5

CDR3 DNA: TGTGCCTGGAGTCGCGGGACAGATACGCAGTATTTT
CDR3 protein: CAWSRGTDTQYF
clone size: .
D gene: .
J gene: TRBJ2-3
V gene: TRBV30

CDR3 DNA: TGTGCCAGCAGCCAAAGGCGGCAGTCACTCTCCTACGAGCAGTACTTC
CDR3 protein: CASSQRRQSLSYEQYF
clone size: few
D gene: .
J gene: TRBJ2-7
V gene: TRBV3-1/TRBV3-2

CDR3 DNA: TGTGCCAGCAGCTTTCCGTCTAGCGGGAGATGGGACAATGAGCAGTTCTTC
CDR3 protein: CASSFPSSGRWDNEQFF
clone size: .
D gene: TRBD2
J gene: TRBJ2-1
V gene: TRBV7-2

CDR3 DNA: TGTGCCAGCAGTTACTCCTCGGACAGCCCTACCTTC
CDR3 protein: CASSYSSDSPTF
clone size: .
D gene: .
J gene: TRBJ2-7
V gene: TRBV6-6

CDR3 DNA: TGTGCCATCAGTGACGGGACACTTAGCAATCAGCCCCAGCATTTT
CDR3 protein: CAISDGTLSNQPQHF
clone size: few
D gene: .
J gene: TRBJ1-5
V gene: TRBV10-3

CDR3 DNA: TGTGCCAGCTCACGCGGGGGGGATCAGCCCCAGCATTTT
CDR3 protein: CASSRGGDQPQHF
clone size: .
D gene: .
J gene: TRBJ1-5
V gene: TRBV18

CDR3 DNA: TGTGCCAGCTCACCACCGAGAACAGGGACAGGTGAGCAGTTCTTC
CDR3 protein: CASSPPRTGTGEQFF
clone size: .
D gene: TRBD1
J gene: TRBJ2-1
V gene: TRBV18

CDR3 DNA: TGCGCCAGCAGCTTGTCCACAGGGTTCCCCGGGGAGCTGTTTTTT
CDR3 protein: CASSLSTGFPGELFF
clone size: few
D gene: .
J gene: TRBJ2-2
V gene: TRBV5-1

CDR3 DNA: TGTGCCAGAAGCTTAGGCGGAAACATGAACACTGAAGCTTTCTTT
CDR3 protein: CARSLGGNMNTEAFF
clone size: few
D gene: .
J gene: TRBJ1-1
V gene: TRBV5-3

CDR3 DNA: TGTGCCAGCAGCCCGGACTTGCCAGATACGCAGTATTTT
CDR3 protein: CASSPDLPDTQYF
clone size: .
D gene: .
J gene: TRBJ2-3
V gene: TRBV7-2

CDR3 DNA: TGTGCCAGCAGCCTGGCCCTGGAGGGCGGCTACACCTTC
CDR3 protein: CASSLALEGGYTF
clone size: .
D gene: .
J gene: TRBJ1-2
V gene: TRBV7-9

CDR3 DNA: TGTGCCAGCAGTTACTCACGAGGGGGGAACACTGAAGCTTTCTTT
CDR3 protein: CASSYSRGGNTEAFF
clone size: .
D gene: .
J gene: TRBJ1-1
V gene: TRBV6-5

CDR3 DNA: TGTGCCAGCCGACTGGGAGACAGGCGCTCTGGAAACACCATATATTTT
CDR3 protein: CASRLGDRRSGNTIYF
clone size: .
D gene: .
J gene: TRBJ1-3
V gene: TRBV5-6

CDR3 DNA: TGTGCCAGCAGCTTCACTACTTACAATGAGCAGTTCTTC
CDR3 protein: CASSFTTYNEQFF
clone size: few
D gene: .
J gene: TRBJ2-1
V gene: TRBV7-2

CDR3 DNA: TGTGCCAGTAGTACGAGCGGGGGTTCTGAAGCTTTCTTT
CDR3 protein: CASSTSGGSEAFF
clone size: .
D gene: .
J gene: TRBJ1-1
V gene: TRBV19

CDR3 DNA: TGTGCCAGCAGTTTAACAACTGGAAACACCATATATTTT
CDR3 protein: CASSLTTGNTIYF
clone size: .
D gene: .
J gene: TRBJ1-3
V gene: TRBV28

CDR3 DNA: TGTGCCAGCAGCTTAGGTGGGACAGGGCTTTACGAGCAGTACTTC
CDR3 protein: CASSLGGTGLYEQYF
clone size: few
D gene: TRBD1
J gene: TRBJ2-7
V gene: TRBV11-3

CDR3 DNA: TGTGCCAGCAGTTACAAACCGAGTCAGGGGTACTATGGCTACACCTTC
CDR3 protein: CASSYKPSQGYYGYTF
clone size: .
D gene: .
J gene: TRBJ1-2
V gene: TRBV6-5

CDR3 DNA: TGTGCCAGCAGCTTTTTAGCGGGAGGGCCAGGCGGGGAGCTGTTTTTT
CDR3 protein: CASSFLAGGPGGELFF
clone size: .
D gene: TRBD2
J gene: TRBJ2-2
V gene: TRBV11-2

CDR3 DNA: TGTGCCACAGCTTCAGGGGGCAACGGTGAAAAACTGTTTTTT
CDR3 protein: CATASGGNGEKLFF
clone size: medium-sized
D gene: TRBD1
J gene: TRBJ1-4
V gene: TRBV24-1